A single sample gave rise to the 25 T cell receptor beta chains below, sequenced in a study of vaccination effects on CD4 cells after COVID-19. Profiled with immunoSEQ multiplex PCR; TCRdb holds only in-frame clones, not every one. The sample gives tens of thousands of clones, approximately 70% of which show up once; 9.5% to 13% is in the top ten. Their antigens are not known. Sequencing was preceded by expansion of antigen-specific CD4+ T cells with viral peptide pools in the ViraFEST assay. The culture ran for 10 days, and then CD4+ T cells were isolated. Nucleocapsid antibodies stayed negative before and after vaccination, showing no earlier SARS-CoV-2 infection. Sequencing used CD4+ T cells from PBMCs cultured with HCoV-NL63 spike peptides, obtained before COVID-19 vaccination. The receptors here all came from a human donor who received a COVID-19 vaccine.

The chain couples TRBV30 to TRBJ1-1; D call uncertain. Trimming took 0 bases from V and 1 from J, leaving 9 bases between them. The germline gives CDR1 GTSNPN, CDR2 SVGIG (reference sequence). The CDR3 sequence is 14 residues long. CDR3 sequence reads: CAWSVNRRNTEAFF. In DNA form, the CDR3 reads TGTGCCTGGAGTGTAAATCGGAGGAACACTGAAGCTTTCTTT.

This clone has more than one count but fewer than ten. The CDR3 bases are TGCGCCAGCAGCCTCAGGGTGGGCACTGAAGCTTTCTTT. Translation gives CASSLRVGTEAFF. The chain employs TRBV5-1 and TRBJ1-1, with D possibly TRBD1 on 5 matching bases. This CDR3 region has 13 residues. Germline CDR1 and CDR2: SGHRS and YFSETQ. The ends were cut back, 4 bases at V and 4 bases at J, with 11 bases in the middle.

V gene TRBV7-6 combines with J gene TRBJ1-2; D not certain. The CDR3 loop spans 13 amino acids. V lost 5 bases to trimming and J lost 7 bases, with 14 bases between them. Per germline, CDR1 SGHVS and CDR2 FNYEAQ. CDR3 DNA sequence: TGTGCCAGCAGCCCCAATGAAGGTGTTGGCTACACCTTC. It yields the protein CASSPNEGVGYTF. Full variable domain (remainder filled in from reference TRBV7-6 and TRBJ1-2): GAGVSQSPRYKVTKRGQDVALRCDPISGHVSLYWYRQALGQGPEFLTYFNYEAQQDKSGLPNDRFSAERPEGSISTLTIQRTEQRDSAMYRCASSPNEGVGYTFGSGTRLTVV.

This clone was seen a few times. The CDR3 DNA is TGTGCCAGCAGCGTAGAGGAGAATTCACCCCTCCACTTT. Translated, it gives CASSVEENSPLHF. The V and J genes are TRBV9 and TRBJ1-6; no definite D call. There are 13 residues in the CDR3. Germline V gives CDR1 SGDLS, CDR2 YYNGEE. V was clipped by 0 bases and J by 7 bases, with 5 bases between them.

V and J are TRBV4-1 and TRBJ1-3; no clear D gene. The CDR3 contains 17 residues. The germline V and J ends were trimmed by 3 bases and 0 bases, with 15 bases remaining between them. Germline lookup yields CDR1 MGHRA and CDR2 YSYEKL. The CDR3 coding sequence is TGCGCCAGCAGCCAGGCCTTTGTCCCCGACTCTGGAAACACCATATATTTT. This codes for CASSQAFVPDSGNTIYF.

This chain uses TRBV19 with TRBJ1-1, with D possibly TRBD1 on 6 matching bases. V was shortened by 3 bases and J by 4 bases, with 9 bases between the two germline ends. The germline CDR1 and CDR2 sequences are LNHDA and SQIVND (reference sequence). CDR3 length equals 13 residues. The CDR3 coding sequence is TGTGCCAGTAGTATTGCACAGGGCACTGAAGCTTTCTTT. Encoded protein: CASSIAQGTEAFF.

V is TRBV5-8 and J is TRBJ1-5, with D unresolved. Germline CDR1 and CDR2: SGHTS and YDEGEE. CDR3 size: 11 residues. Trimming shortened V by 3 bases and J by 6 bases, and 4 bases separated the two germline ends. In DNA form, the CDR3 reads TGTGCCAGCAGCTACAGTCAGCCCCAGCATTTT. This encodes CASSYSQPQHF.

In this sample, this clone turned up a few times. The chain uses TRBV5-1 and TRBJ2-7, with D tentatively TRBD1 (6 bases). CDR1 and CDR2 (germline): SGHRS, YFSETQ. The CDR3 totals 16 residues. V was clipped by 5 bases and J by 4 bases, with 22 bases between them. DNA for the CDR3: TGCGCCAGCAGTCTCCCTAACCACAGGGTTAGGTACGAGCAGTACTTC. Translated: CASSLPNHRVRYEQYF.

The chain is built from TRBV21-1 and TRBJ2-3; whether TRBD1, the table's D call, matches the DNA was not checked. TRBV21-1 is recorded as a pseudogene. The CDR3 sequence is 16 residues long. CDR3 residues: CASSISTGVRGDTQYF. DNA of the CDR3: TGTGCCAGCAGCATAAGTACAGGGGTTAGGGGGGATACGCAGTATTTT.

The V call is TRBV7-9, the J call TRBJ2-7; D not resolved. Germline V gene sequence: CDR1 SEHNR, CDR2 FQNEAQ (reference sequence). This CDR3 is 17 amino acids long. V shed 4 bases and J shed 5 bases, with 24 bases lying between them. The CDR3 loop reads CASSSYLSGRVTDEQYF. The CDR3 coding sequence is TGTGCCAGCAGCTCCTACCTCAGTGGGCGTGTGACGGACGAGCAGTACTTC.

This clone was counted a single time. CDR3 nucleotides: TGTGCCAGCAGTTTCGCAGGGGGCAACTATGGCTACACCTTC. The encoded protein is CASSFAGGNYGYTF. This chain uses TRBV28 with TRBJ1-2, with TRBD1 identical over 8 bases. Germline V gene data show CDR1 as MDHEN and CDR2 as SYDVKM. After removal of 3 bases from V and 2 bases from J, the junction contained 2 bases not matched to a gene. The CDR3 extends over 14 amino acids.

V and J are TRBV7-9 and TRBJ1-1; D remains unclear. CDR3 length: 14 amino acids. CDR1 SEHNR and CDR2 FQNEAQ come from the germline V gene (reference sequence). Trimming removed 0 bases from V and 0 bases from J, with 5 bases in between. CDR3 sequence: CASSLAQMNTEAFF. Written as DNA, the CDR3 is TGTGCCAGCAGCTTAGCACAAATGAACACTGAAGCTTTCTTT. The whole variable domain, remainder taken from reference TRBV7-9 and TRBJ1-1, is DTGVSQNPRHKITKRGQNVTFRCDPISEHNRLYWYRQTLGQGPEFLTYFQNEAQLEKSRLLSDRFSAERPKGSFSTLEIQRTEQGDSAMYLCASSLAQMNTEAFFGQGTRLTVV.

This clone was observed a handful of times. This rearrangement joins TRBV4-2 to TRBJ2-1, with TRBD2 matching 13 bases. The germline V gene has CDR1 LGHNA and CDR2 YNFKEQ. The junction had 7 bases not matched to a gene; V was cut back by 0 bases and J by 2 bases. CDR3 length: 19 residues. Here the CDR3 DNA reads TGTGCCAGCAGCCAAGAGGGACTAGCGGGACTTTTAGCCTACAATGAGCAGTTCTTC. It specifies CASSQEGLAGLLAYNEQFF.

J is TRBJ2-7 and V is TRBV27; 8 positions agree with TRBD2. In germline, CDR1 is MNHEY, CDR2 SMNVEV (reference sequence). Unmatched junction bases numbered 15, after V lost 7 bases and J lost 4 bases. The CDR3 is 16 amino acids. CDR3 region: CASTRGGAGGIYEQYF. CDR3 nucleotide sequence: TGTGCCAGCACAAGAGGGGGGGCGGGAGGTATATACGAGCAGTACTTC.

V and J are TRBV29-1 and TRBJ1-2; TRBD1 aligns across 7 bases. Germline assignment: CDR1 SQVTM and CDR2 ANQGSEA. The CDR3 totals 12 residues. V was pared by 4 bases and J by 7 bases, with 6 bases of the junction left unmatched. CDR3 nucleotide sequence: TGCAGCGTTGGACAGGGTTCGTTTGGCTACACCTTC. Its protein is CSVGQGSFGYTF.

The chain employs TRBV2 and TRBJ2-1; perhaps D is TRBD1 or TRBD2 (6 bases each). Trimming took 1 base from V and 6 from J, leaving 13 bases between them. Per germline, CDR1 SNHLY and CDR2 FYNNEI. The CDR3 covers 15 residues. CDR3 nucleotide sequence: TGTGCCAGCAGTGAAGACAGCGGAGGGGGCAATGAGCAGTTCTTC. This translates into CASSEDSGGGNEQFF.

The chain links TRBV3-1 (or the pseudogene TRBV3-2) to TRBJ1-2, with 7 bases identical to TRBD1. CDR3 length equals 14 residues. V shed 5 bases and J 7 bases; nucleotides not matched to a gene: 10. CDR1 LGHDT and CDR2 YNNKEL come from the germline V gene (reference sequence). CDR3 in DNA: TGTGCCAGCAGCTTCTGGGACAGTCAGGCTGGCTACACCTTC. It is translated as CASSFWDSQAGYTF.

This rearrangement joins TRBV30 to TRBJ1-6; no definite D call. Germline lookup yields CDR1 GTSNPN and CDR2 SVGIG (reference sequence). CDR3 length: 15 residues. The germline V and J ends were trimmed by 6 bases and 0 bases, with 12 bases remaining between them. CDR3: CACKGGSSYNSPLHF. CDR3 in DNA: TGTGCCTGTAAGGGCGGGAGCTCCTATAATTCACCCCTCCACTTT.

This clone counts as medium-sized. The chain combines TRBV29-1 with TRBJ1-5; perhaps TRBD1 as D (6 bases). V gave up 4 bases and J gave up 4 bases, with 11 bases separating them. This CDR3 has 13 amino acids. CDR1 and CDR2 (germline): SQVTM, ANQGSEA. In nucleotides, the CDR3 is TGCAGCGTTGTTGTGGGGGCGAATCAGCCCCAGCATTTT. Translation gives CSVVVGANQPQHF.

This clone was seen once. This sequence joins TRBV10-2 and TRBJ2-1, with 10 bases fitting TRBD2. This CDR3 has 17 residues. Germline V gives CDR1 WSHSY, CDR2 SAAADI. Germline trimming cut 8 bases from V and 0 bases from J; bases unmatched to any gene: 10. The CDR3 nucleotides are TGCGCCAGCGAGCAGCGGGAGGGCCTAGGCTCCTACAATGAGCAGTTCTTC. Translating gives CASEQREGLGSYNEQFF.

By sample fraction, this clone is medium-sized. The chain recombines TRBV3-1 (or the pseudogene TRBV3-2) with TRBJ1-4; no clear D. This CDR3 region has 13 residues. Germline lookup yields CDR1 LGHDT and CDR2 YNNKEL (reference sequence). V gave up 1 base and J gave up 7 bases, with 7 bases separating them. This CDR3 reads CASSQVGFEKLFF. DNA for the CDR3: TGTGCCAGCAGCCAAGTGGGCTTTGAAAAACTGTTTTTT.

The rearrangement uses TRBV20-1 and TRBJ1-1; D ambiguous. The germline V gene has CDR1 DFQATT and CDR2 SNEGSKA (reference sequence). CDR3 length: 11 residues. V gave up 5 bases and J gave up 2 bases, with 6 bases separating them. CDR3 bases: TGCAGTGCTCCAACCAACACTGAAGCTTTCTTT. This translates into CSAPTNTEAFF.

DNA of the CDR3: TGCGCCAGCAGCGTACAGGCGGGGAACACTGAAGCTTTCTTT. It encodes CASSVQAGNTEAFF. The chain carries TRBV5-1 and TRBJ1-1; tentative D call: TRBD1 (5 bases). CDR3 length equals 14 residues. Germline values: CDR1 SGHRS, CDR2 YFSETQ. The V end was cut by 4 bases, the J end by 1 base, with 11 bases between.

The chain combines TRBV5-4 with TRBJ2-7, with a tentative D call TRBD1 (5 bases). Per germline, CDR1 SGHNT and CDR2 YYREEE (reference sequence). Trimming removed 10 bases at V and 3 bases at J, with 17 bases between. The CDR3 sequence is 13 residues long. CDR3: CAGTDRPDYEQYF. As DNA, the CDR3 is TGTGCCGGCACCGACAGACCTGACTACGAGCAGTACTTC. Filled out from reference TRBV5-4 and TRBJ2-7, the complete variable domain reads ETGVTQSPTHLIKTRGQQVTLRCSSQSGHNTVSWYQQALGQGPQFIFQYYREEENGRGNFPPRFSGLQFPNYSSELNVNALELDDSALYLCAGTDRPDYEQYFGPGTRLTVT.

This clone was observed a handful of times. The chain couples TRBV11-3 to TRBJ1-1; D might be TRBD1 (5 bases). V was trimmed by 8 bases and J by 4 bases, leaving 20 bases between them. In germline, CDR1 is SGHNT, CDR2 YENEEA. CDR3 size: 15 residues. CDR3 residues: CASGSDGKGTTEAFF. DNA of the CDR3: TGTGCCAGCGGGTCGGACGGAAAAGGGACCACTGAAGCTTTCTTT.